One and the same sample provided the 5 T cell receptor beta chains below, sequenced in a study of OX40 agonist ivuxolimab in advanced cancers. Library method: the immunoSEQ multiplex PCR assay. TCRdb carries this immuneACCESS record with in-frame sequences only. Its versions omit some clonotypes, under half of them owing to an unresolved V gene in the studies checked, with the rest unexplained. For this sample there are more than 80,000 clones; more than 80% appear just once. The ten largest clonotypes hold under 2% of the sample. The sequenced sample was CD4+ or CD8+ T cells sorted from blood, obtained in a trial of the OX40 agonist ivuxolimab. The receptors were gathered from an adult with an advanced solid tumor such as melanoma, head and neck, liver or kidney cancer.

This clone was detected once. The V and J genes are TRBV6-4 and TRBJ1-4, with unresolved D. V lost 2 bases, J lost 10 bases, and 8 bases lay in between. Germline CDR1 reads MRHNA; CDR2 reads SNTAGT. This CDR3 is 12 amino acids long. The CDR3, as DNA: TGTGCCAGCAGTGACCCCAGCGGAAAACTGTTTTTT. Translated: CASSDPSGKLFF.

The gene calls are TRBV5-1 and TRBJ2-1; D gene unclear. Deletions cut 2 bases from V and 6 bases from J, with 12 bases between. This CDR3 is 14 amino acids long. Germline V gene data show CDR1 as SGHRS and CDR2 as YFSETQ. The CDR3 DNA follows: TGCGCCAGCAGCTTCCCCCGTGGTTCCAATGAGCAGTTCTTC. Translated, it gives CASSFPRGSNEQFF.

This clone was seen just once. V is TRBV5-1 and J is TRBJ2-5; 11 nucleotides agree with TRBD2. The assigned J gene may be wrong: the sequence end matches TRBJ2-7 better. The CDR3 has 16 residues. Germline CDR1 SGHRS, CDR2 YFSETQ. The DNA for the CDR3 is TGCGCCAGCAGCCCCCACCTAGCGGGAGGTGCCTACGAGCAGTACTTC. It yields the protein CASSPHLAGGAYEQYF.

This sequence joins TRBV9 and TRBJ2-2, with D possibly being TRBD1 (5 bases). V was clipped by 2 bases and J by 4 bases, with 9 bases between them. Germline V CDR1 and CDR2: SGDLS, YYNGEE. This CDR3 comprises 14 residues. The CDR3 reads CASSVGQGTGELFF. For the CDR3, the DNA is TGTGCCAGCAGCGTCGGCCAGGGCACCGGGGAGCTGTTTTTT. Full variable domain (rest looked up from reference TRBV9 and TRBJ2-2): DSGVTQTPKHLITATGQRVTLRCSPRSGDLSVYWYQQSLDQGLQFLIQYYNGEERAKGNILERFSAQQFPDLHSELNLSSLELGDSALYFCASSVGQGTGELFFGEGSRLTVL.

The chain combines TRBV6-1 with TRBJ2-5; a possible D gene is TRBD2 (6 bases). CDR3 size: 12 residues. V dropped 8 bases and J dropped 6 bases, with 13 bases sitting between them. From germline, CDR1 is MNHNS and CDR2 SASEGT. The CDR3 bases are TGTGCCAGCTTTGGCGGGGCACAGACCCAGTACTTC. Protein sequence: CASFGGAQTQYF.